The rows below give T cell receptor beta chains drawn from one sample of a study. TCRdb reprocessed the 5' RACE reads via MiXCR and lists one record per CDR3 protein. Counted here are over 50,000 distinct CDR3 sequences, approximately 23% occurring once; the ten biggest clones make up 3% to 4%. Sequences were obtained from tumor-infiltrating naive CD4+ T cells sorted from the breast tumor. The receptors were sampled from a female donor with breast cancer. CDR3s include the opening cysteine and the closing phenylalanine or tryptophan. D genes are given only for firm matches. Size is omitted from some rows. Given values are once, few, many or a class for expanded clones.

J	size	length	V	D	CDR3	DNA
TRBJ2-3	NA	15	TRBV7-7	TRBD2	CASSATSGITDTQYF	TGTGCTAGCAGCGCTACTAGCGGAATCACAGATACGCAGTATTTT
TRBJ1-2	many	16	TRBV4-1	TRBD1	CASSQALTGKRYGYTF	TGCGCCAGCAGCCAAGCCTTGACAGGGAAGCGGTATGGCTACACCTTC
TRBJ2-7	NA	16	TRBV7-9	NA	CASSLGSAGNGYEQYF	TGTGCCAGCAGCTTAGGTTCAGCAGGTAATGGTTACGAGCAGTACTTC
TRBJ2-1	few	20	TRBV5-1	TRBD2	CASSLGPSGEQEPPYNEQFF	TGCGCCAGCAGCTTGGGGCCTAGCGGGGAACAAGAACCCCCTTACAATGAGCAGTTCTTC
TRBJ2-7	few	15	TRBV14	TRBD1	CASSQGQGFIYEQYF	TGTGCCAGCAGCCAAGGACAGGGGTTCATCTACGAGCAGTACTTC
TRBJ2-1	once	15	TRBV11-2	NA	CASSLGGLLVNEQFF	TGTGCCAGCAGCTTAGGGGGGCTACTAGTGAATGAGCAGTTCTTC
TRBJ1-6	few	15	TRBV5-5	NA	CASSLDGDSGSPLHF	TGTGCCAGCAGCTTGGATGGGGATTCCGGGTCACCCCTCCACTTT
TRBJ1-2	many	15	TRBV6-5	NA	CASTHTGTDIYGYTF	TGTGCCAGCACCCACACCGGTACAGATATCTATGGCTACACCTTC
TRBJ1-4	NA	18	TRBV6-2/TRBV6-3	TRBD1	CASSYVQGALRTNEKLFF	TGTGCCAGCAGTTATGTACAGGGGGCGCTGAGAACTAATGAAAAACTGTTTTTT
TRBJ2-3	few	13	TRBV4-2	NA	CASSLRPADTQYF	TGTGCCAGCAGCCTTCGTCCAGCGGATACGCAGTATTTT
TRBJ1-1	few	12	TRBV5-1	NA	CASSLSNTEAFF	TGCGCCAGCAGCTTATCGAACACTGAAGCTTTCTTT
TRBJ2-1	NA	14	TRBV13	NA	CASSLRTIYNEQFF	TGTGCCAGCAGCTTAAGAACCATCTACAATGAGCAGTTCTTC
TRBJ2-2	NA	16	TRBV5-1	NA	CASSLSRHLNTGELFF	TGCGCCAGCAGCTTGTCGCGCCACTTGAACACCGGGGAGCTGTTTTTT
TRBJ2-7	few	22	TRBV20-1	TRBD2	CSAEPPGTGGFGTSGSSYEQYF	TGCAGTGCTGAGCCCCCCGGGACAGGGGGTTTTGGGACTAGCGGGAGCTCCTACGAGCAGTACTTC
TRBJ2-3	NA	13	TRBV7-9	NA	CASSAGGSYTQYF	TGTGCCAGCAGCGCTGGCGGATCGTATACGCAGTATTTT
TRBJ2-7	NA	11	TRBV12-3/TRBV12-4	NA	CASSGHYEQYF	TGTGCCAGCAGCGGTCACTACGAGCAGTACTTC
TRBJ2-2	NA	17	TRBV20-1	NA	CSARDRGVAQSTGELFF	TGCAGTGCTAGAGATAGGGGGGTAGCGCAATCCACCGGGGAGCTGTTTTTT
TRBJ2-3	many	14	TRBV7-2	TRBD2	CASSFSGSIDTQYF	TGTGCCAGCAGCTTTAGCGGGAGTATAGATACGCAGTATTTT
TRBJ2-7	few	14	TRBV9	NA	CASSVQVNSYEQYF	TGTGCCAGCAGCGTACAAGTCAACTCCTACGAGCAGTACTTC
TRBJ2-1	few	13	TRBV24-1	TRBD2	CATSKRGGFEQFF	TGTGCCACCAGTAAGCGGGGTGGGTTTGAGCAGTTCTTC
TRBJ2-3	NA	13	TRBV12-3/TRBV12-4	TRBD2	CALRGGETDTQYF	TGTGCCCTGCGGGGGGGGGAGACAGATACGCAGTATTTT
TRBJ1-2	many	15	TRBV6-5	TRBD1	CASSWTGDINYGYTF	TGTGCCAGCAGTTGGACAGGCGATATAAACTATGGCTACACCTTC
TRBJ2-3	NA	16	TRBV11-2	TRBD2	CASSWRGLANSDTQYF	TGTGCCAGCAGCTGGCGGGGACTAGCTAACTCAGATACGCAGTATTTT
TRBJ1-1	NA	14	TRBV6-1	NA	CASSEVQRSTEAFF	TGTGCCAGCAGTGAAGTTCAGAGATCCACTGAAGCTTTCTTT
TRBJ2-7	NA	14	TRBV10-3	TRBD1	CAISETGGLYEQYF	TGTGCCATCAGTGAGACAGGGGGTCTGTACGAGCAGTACTTC
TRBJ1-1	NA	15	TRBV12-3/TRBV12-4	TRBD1	CASSKSTGWNTEAFF	TGTGCCAGCAGTAAATCGACAGGGTGGAACACTGAAGCTTTCTTT
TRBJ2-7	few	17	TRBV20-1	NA	CSARDRRLGTGSGEQYF	TGCAGTGCTAGAGACCGACGCCTTGGGACTGGCAGTGGCGAGCAGTACTTC
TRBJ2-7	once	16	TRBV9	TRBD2	CASSVATASGWNEQYF	TGTGCCAGCAGCGTAGCTACAGCTAGCGGGTGGAACGAGCAGTACTTC
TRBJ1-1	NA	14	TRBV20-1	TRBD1	CSASMSVAGGEAFF	TGCAGTGCTAGTATGAGTGTGGCAGGGGGCGAAGCTTTCTTT
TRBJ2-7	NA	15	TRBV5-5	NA	CASSSGTAQYYEQYF	TGTGCCAGCAGCAGCGGGACAGCTCAATATTACGAGCAGTACTTC
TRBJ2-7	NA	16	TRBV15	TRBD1	CATSRSPGTGDNEQYF	TGTGCCACCAGCAGATCACCCGGGACAGGGGACAACGAGCAGTACTTC
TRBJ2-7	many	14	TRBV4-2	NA	CASSQDTFSYEQYF	TGTGCCAGCAGCCAAGACACGTTCTCCTACGAGCAGTACTTC
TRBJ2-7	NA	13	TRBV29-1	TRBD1	CSAHGGQGLEQYF	TGCAGCGCCCACGGGGGACAGGGACTCGAGCAGTACTTC
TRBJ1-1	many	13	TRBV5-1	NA	CASSLGRDTEAFF	TGCGCCAGCAGCTTGGGGAGGGACACTGAAGCTTTCTTT
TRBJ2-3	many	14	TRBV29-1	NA	CSVEGPGGTDTQYF	TGCAGCGTTGAAGGCCCGGGGGGCACAGATACGCAGTATTTT
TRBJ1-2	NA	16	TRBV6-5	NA	CASSPGTPKANYGYTF	TGTGCCAGCAGTCCGGGGACACCAAAGGCTAACTATGGCTACACCTTC
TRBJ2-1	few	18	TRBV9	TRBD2	CASSPGNLAGGAYNEQFF	TGTGCCAGCAGCCCAGGAAACCTAGCGGGAGGTGCCTACAATGAGCAGTTCTTC
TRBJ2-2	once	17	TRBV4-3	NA	CASSQEGQGGNTGELFF	TGCGCCAGCAGCCAAGAGGGGCAGGGAGGGAACACCGGGGAGCTGTTTTTT
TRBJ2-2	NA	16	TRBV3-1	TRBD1	CASSQVAQGVTGELFF	TGTGCCAGCAGCCAAGTGGCCCAGGGGGTGACCGGGGAGCTGTTTTTT
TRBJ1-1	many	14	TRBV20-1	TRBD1	CSAYRDRMNTEAFF	TGCAGTGCTTATCGGGACAGGATGAACACTGAAGCTTTCTTT
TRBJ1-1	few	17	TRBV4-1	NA	CASSQEVILRANTEAFF	TGCGCCAGCAGCCAAGAAGTGATTTTGCGGGCCAACACTGAAGCTTTCTTT
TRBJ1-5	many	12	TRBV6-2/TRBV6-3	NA	CASTDSQQPQHF	TGTGCCAGCACTGACTCCCAACAGCCCCAGCATTTT
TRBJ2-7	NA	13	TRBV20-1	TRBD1	CSAPGQGGYEQYF	TGCAGTGCACCGGGACAGGGGGGCTACGAGCAGTACTTC
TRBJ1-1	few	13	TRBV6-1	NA	CASSEAGTGEAFF	TGTGCCAGCAGTGAAGCGGGGACGGGTGAAGCTTTCTTT
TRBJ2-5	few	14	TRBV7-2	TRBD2	CASSLGLAEETQYF	TGTGCCAGCAGCCTGGGACTAGCGGAAGAGACCCAGTACTTC
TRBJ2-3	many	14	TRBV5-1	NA	CASSWTDGTDTQYF	TGCGCCAGCAGCTGGACAGACGGCACAGATACGCAGTATTTT
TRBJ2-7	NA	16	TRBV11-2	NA	CASSLGNLGLRYEQYF	TGTGCCAGCAGCTTAGGGAACTTGGGACTGAGGTACGAGCAGTACTTC
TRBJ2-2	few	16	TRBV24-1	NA	CATSGLQGPRAGELFF	TGTGCCACCAGTGGCTTACAGGGTCCGCGTGCCGGGGAGCTGTTTTTT
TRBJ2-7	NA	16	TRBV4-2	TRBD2	CASSQDPGGPSYEQYF	TGTGCCAGCAGCCAAGATCCGGGAGGGCCTTCCTACGAGCAGTACTTC
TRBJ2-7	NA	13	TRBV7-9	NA	CASSPTRGSEQYF	TGTGCCAGCAGTCCTACCCGAGGGAGCGAGCAGTACTTC